This TCR beta chain was sequenced in a study of T cell responses to AZD1222 COVID-19 vaccine. Libraries were prepared by immunoSEQ multiplex PCR; TCRdb keeps only in-frame clonotypes and omits some of them. In the table there are around 150,000 clones, roughly 89% of which are singletons. In the case of this clone: Its antigen is undetermined.

The CDR3 spans 14 residues. The germline CDR1 and CDR2 sequences are SGDLS and YYNGEE. V shed 0 bases and J shed 2 bases, with 6 bases lying between them. Study-level results: As reported, nearly half of all spike-specific TCRs target variant regions that are unmutated.

The chain employs TRBV9 and TRBJ1-5, with D unclear. Sequencing was performed on peripheral blood, taken on day 0 of AZD1222 vaccination. The source of this sequence is an adult in good health. The CDR3 here is CASSVGFGNQPQHF. CDR3 nucleotides: TGTGCCAGCAGCGTAGGTTTCGGCAATCAGCCCCAGCATTTT.